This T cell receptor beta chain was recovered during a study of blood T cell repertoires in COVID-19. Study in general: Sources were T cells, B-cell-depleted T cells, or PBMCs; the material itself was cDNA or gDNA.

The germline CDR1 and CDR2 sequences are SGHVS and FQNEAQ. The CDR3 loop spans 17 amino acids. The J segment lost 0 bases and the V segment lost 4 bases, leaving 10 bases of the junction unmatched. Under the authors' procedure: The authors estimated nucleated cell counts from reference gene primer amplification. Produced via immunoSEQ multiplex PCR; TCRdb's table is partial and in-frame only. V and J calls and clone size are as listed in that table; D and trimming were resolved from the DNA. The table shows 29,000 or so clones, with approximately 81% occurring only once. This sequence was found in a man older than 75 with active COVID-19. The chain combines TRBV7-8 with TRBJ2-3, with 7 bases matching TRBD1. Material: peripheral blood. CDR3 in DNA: TGTGCCAGCAGCTCCCGGAGGACAGGACCTAGCACAGATACGCAGTATTTT. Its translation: CASSSRRTGPSTDTQYF.